This T cell receptor beta chain was sequenced during a study of CD8+ T cells in alopecia areata listed by TCRdb under 2018. About the full investigation: The treated patients took part in an open-label pilot trial in which moderate-to-severe alopecia areata was treated with oral tofacitinib at 5 to 10 mg twice daily. Disease severity in treated patients was measured with the SALT score, which quantifies the percentage of affected scalp surface area. The study used high-throughput TCRbeta sequencing to examine T cell clonal expansion in alopecia areata, in both the C3H/HeJ mouse model and human patients. TCRbeta CDR3 regions were amplified by immunoSEQ multiplex PCR with 35 Vbeta forward and 13 Jbeta reverse primers. RNA was obtained with the PAXgene miRNA kit for fixed scalp, the miRNeasy kit for PBMCs, and the RNeasy kit for mouse skin. Scalp clonality was compared among normal scalp (n=4), patchy alopecia areata scalp (n=8), and alopecia totalis/universalis scalp (n=8). Human TCRbeta sequencing covered scalp tissue and sorted CD4+ and CD8+ peripheral blood T cells from patchy and totalis/universalis alopecia areata patients and healthy controls. Biopsies were taken from tofacitinib-treated patients at baseline and again at 4 and 24 weeks into treatment, and several of those patients also had a later scalp biopsy. Tofacitinib was given for 6 to 18 months, followed by 6 months of follow-up off drug to assess delayed response and recurrence.

Library preparation employed the immunoSEQ multiplex PCR assay. RNA was extracted from all samples and reverse transcribed into cDNA as template for TCR sequencing. First-strand cDNA was synthesized using SuperScript III with a 2:1 mix of oligo-dT and random hexamers. A synthetic immune receptor repertoire was used to gauge amplification bias, and whatever bias remained was removed computationally. The original methods were these. Raw reads were preprocessed for error removal, and CDR3 was defined according to IMGT conventions as running from the conserved cysteine to phenylalanine. Clonality was computed as 1 minus the Shannon entropy, with the entropy normalized by log2 of the number of productive unique TCRs. Scalp TCRbeta sequences were cross-referenced with sorted blood CD4 and CD8 repertoires so that the CD4 or CD8 identity of scalp clones could be inferred. In TCRdb, the immuneACCESS table is reduced to in-frame sequences with V and J assigned. These tables do not hold every clone; where another copy was compared, an unresolved V gene accounts for under half, and the others remain unexplained. V and J calls and clone size are those listed in that table; D and trimming were worked out from the DNA. This sample has some 200,000 clones in its table, and approximately 45% of those were observed once. Of the sample, roughly 2.6% falls within the top ten clones.

Note on this clone: Its antigen remains undetermined. No much larger clone is present one base from it, and per-base qualities are unavailable.

The treatment or condition label of this sample denotes: oral pan-JAK inhibitor, 5-10 mg twice daily. Peripheral blood and lesional scalp punch biopsies were obtained from patients with alopecia areata. After PBMCs were isolated by density centrifugation and stained for CD3, CD4 and CD8, a FACSAria was used to sort CD4+ and CD8+ T cells. The CDR3 spans 15 residues, from the cysteine through the phenylalanine. Only CDR3 DNA remains: 45 bases, in frame from the first base. After removal of 4 bases from V and 0 bases from J, the junction retains 5 bases not matched to a gene. CDR1 and CDR2 are drawn from the germline V gene: MNHEY, SVGAGI. General conclusions and limits of the study: The treated cohort was small, with a single nonresponder, so links between baseline CD8+ expansion and response need larger studies. Resident alphabeta T cells in normal human skin are also sequenced, complicating scalp TCR repertoire analysis, unlike mouse skin dominated by gammadelta T cells. Compared with normal scalp, lesional scalp had higher clonality and more expanded CD8+ clones, particularly in alopecia totalis/universalis, a pattern that suggests antigenic drive. Shared TCR sequences between patients were less evident than in mice, which may be partly attributable to HLA diversity in the patient population. Scalp clonality and the number of expanded CD8+ clones among the top 100 scalp clones were significantly decreased by tofacitinib. During tofacitinib treatment, many expanded lesional clones remained in scalp and blood, and this persistence may partly explain relapse after treatment is stopped.

Sequences were derived from CD4+ T cells sorted from blood, sampled at roughly week 36, from a patient treated with tofacitinib. The chain was built from TRBV6-5 and TRBJ1-1, with 7 middle bases fitting TRBD1. The clonotype originates from a human donor with alopecia areata. In nucleotides, the sequence is TGTGCCAGCAGTTCTACAGGGGCTGTGAACACTGAAGCTTTCTTT. Its translation reads: CASSSTGAVNTEAFF.